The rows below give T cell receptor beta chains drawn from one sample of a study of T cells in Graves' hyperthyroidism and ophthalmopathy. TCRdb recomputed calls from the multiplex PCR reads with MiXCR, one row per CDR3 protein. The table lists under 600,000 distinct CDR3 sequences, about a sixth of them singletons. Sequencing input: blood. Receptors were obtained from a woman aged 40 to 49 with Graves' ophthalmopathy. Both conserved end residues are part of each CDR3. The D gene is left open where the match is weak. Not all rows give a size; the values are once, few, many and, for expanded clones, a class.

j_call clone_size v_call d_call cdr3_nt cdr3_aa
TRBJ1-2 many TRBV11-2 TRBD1 TGTGCCAGCAGCGCCGGGACAGGGGGCAACTATGGCTACACCTTC CASSAGTGGNYGYTF
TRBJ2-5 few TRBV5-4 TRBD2 TGTGCCAGCAGTCAAGGACTAGCGGGAGGTTCCCAAGAGACCCAGTACTTC CASSQGLAGGSQETQYF
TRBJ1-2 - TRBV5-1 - TGCGCCAGCAGCTCTGGAGTAGGGGGGATCTATGGCTACACCTTC CASSSGVGGIYGYTF
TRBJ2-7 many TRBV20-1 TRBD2 TGCAGTGCCCCGCCGGCTAGCGGGCATTCCTACGAGCAGTACTTC CSAPPASGHSYEQYF
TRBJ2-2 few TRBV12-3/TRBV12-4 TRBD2 TGTGCCAGCAGGGGAGGGTTTAACACCGGGGAGCTGTTTTTT CASRGGFNTGELFF
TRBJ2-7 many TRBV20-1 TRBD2 TGCAGTGCGGTCCCTAGCGGAGCCTCCTACGAGCAGTACTTC CSAVPSGASYEQYF
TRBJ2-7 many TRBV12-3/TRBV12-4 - TGTGCCAGCACCGTGGGGGATAGCCTAGCGCAAATCTCCTACGAGCAGTACTTC CASTVGDSLAQISYEQYF
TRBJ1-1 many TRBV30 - TGTGCCTGGAGGAAGGGGTCCGAAGCTTTCTTT CAWRKGSEAFF
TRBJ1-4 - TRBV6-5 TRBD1 TGTGCCAGCAGTTACACCGGGACAGGGCTTGAAAAACTGTTTTTT CASSYTGTGLEKLFF
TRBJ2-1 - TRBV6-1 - TGTGCCAGCAGTGACAGGGACTTCCCGTTCTTC CASSDRDFPFF
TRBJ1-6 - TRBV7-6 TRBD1 TGTGCCAGCAGCTTAAGTGGGACAGGGTATTCACCCCTCCACTTT CASSLSGTGYSPLHF
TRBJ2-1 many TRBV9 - TGTGCCAGCAGCGTAGACGGCGGGGATTACAATGAGCAGTTCTTC CASSVDGGDYNEQFF
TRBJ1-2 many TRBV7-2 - TGTGCCAGCAGCTTAGAAGCAGGGCAGATCTATGGCTACACCTTC CASSLEAGQIYGYTF
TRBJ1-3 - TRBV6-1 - TGTGCCAGCAGTGAACGGCCCGTTGCCCGTCTCGACACCATATATTTT CASSERPVARLDTIYF
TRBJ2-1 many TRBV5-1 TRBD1 TGCGCCAGCAGCTTCCGACAGGGGGAGCCGAATGAGCAGTTCTTC CASSFRQGEPNEQFF
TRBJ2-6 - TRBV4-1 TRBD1 TGCGCCAGCAGCCAAGTTGGGACAGCGCTTGGGACCAACGTCCTGACTTTC CASSQVGTALGTNVLTF
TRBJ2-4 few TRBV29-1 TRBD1 TGCAGCGTGGAACCGGACAGGAGCCAAAACATTCAGTACTTC CSVEPDRSQNIQYF
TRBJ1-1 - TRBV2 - TGTGCCAGCAGGGGTATCCCGGACACTGAAGCTTTCTTT CASRGIPDTEAFF
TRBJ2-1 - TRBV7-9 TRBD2 TGTGCCAGCAAATCACAGTGGGAGGGCCAAAATGAGCAGTTCTTC CASKSQWEGQNEQFF
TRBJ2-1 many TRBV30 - TGTGCCTGGAGTAAACAGGGCTACAATGAGCAGTTCTTC CAWSKQGYNEQFF
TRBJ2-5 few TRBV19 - TGTGCCAGTAGCCGCAGAGGGGGGGTTCAAGAGACCCAGTACTTC CASSRRGGVQETQYF
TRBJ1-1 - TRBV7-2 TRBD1 TGTGCCAGCAGCTGGGGGACAGGGACTCGGGCTTTCTTT CASSWGTGTRAFF
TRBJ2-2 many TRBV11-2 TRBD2 TGTGCCAGCAGCTTAGTTCAACTAGCGGGGACCGGGGAGCTGTTTTTT CASSLVQLAGTGELFF
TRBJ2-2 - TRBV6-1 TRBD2 TGTGCCAGTGCAGATGCGGGGGAAGTTCGCACCGGGGAGCTGTTTTTT CASADAGEVRTGELFF
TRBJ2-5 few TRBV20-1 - TGCAGTGCTAGGAGGGGGGTGGGCCAAGAGACCCAGTACTTC CSARRGVGQETQYF
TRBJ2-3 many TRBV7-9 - TGTGCCAGCAGCAACCTAGCACACACAGATACGCAGTATTTT CASSNLAHTDTQYF
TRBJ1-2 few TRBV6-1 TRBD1 TGTGCCAGCAGATCAGGACAGGGGAGGGACTATGGCTACACCTTC CASRSGQGRDYGYTF
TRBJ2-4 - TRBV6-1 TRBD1 TGTGCCACCGAAACCCTACGCGCCGGTGAAGGGGGCTTAGCCAAAAACATTCAGTACTTC CATETLRAGEGGLAKNIQYF
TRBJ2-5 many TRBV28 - TGTGCCAGCAGTAGCCCTCTGGCGGGAAGACGAGAGACCCAGTACTTC CASSSPLAGRRETQYF
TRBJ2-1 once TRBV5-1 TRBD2 TGCGCCAGCAGCTTGGTGGCTAGCGGGAGGGCCATTTACAATGAGCAGTTCTTC CASSLVASGRAIYNEQFF